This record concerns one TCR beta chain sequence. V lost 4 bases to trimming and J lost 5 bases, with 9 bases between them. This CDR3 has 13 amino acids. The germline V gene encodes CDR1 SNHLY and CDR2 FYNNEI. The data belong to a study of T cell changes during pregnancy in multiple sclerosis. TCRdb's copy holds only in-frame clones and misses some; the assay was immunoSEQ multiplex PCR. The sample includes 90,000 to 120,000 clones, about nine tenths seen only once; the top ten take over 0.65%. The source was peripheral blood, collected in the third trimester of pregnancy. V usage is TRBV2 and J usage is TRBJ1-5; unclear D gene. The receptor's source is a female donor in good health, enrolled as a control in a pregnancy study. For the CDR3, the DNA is TGTGCCAGCAGTGCTTACTCCGATCAGCCCCAGCATTTT. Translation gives CASSAYSDQPQHF.